This TCR beta chain was sequenced in a study of shared clonotypes between healthy human individuals. Produced via immunoSEQ multiplex PCR; TCRdb's table is partial and in-frame only. Among more than 1 million clones, approximately 80% were seen once, and the ten largest hold 0.5% to 0.6%. Trimming stripped 3 bases from V and 3 bases from J, with 18 bases between. Germline V gene lookup returns CDR1 MDHEN and CDR2 SYDVKM. The CDR3 is 16 residues long. The sequence derives from a young man in good health. Some clones in this sample may be carry-over from other donors' samples. The chain couples TRBV28 to TRBJ2-7; TRBD1 is a possible D gene (6 bases). The specimen sequenced was memory CD4+ T cells from PBMCs. Subset here: CD45RA-negative fraction. CDR3 amino acids: CASSFRISDSSYEQYF. In nucleotides, the CDR3 is TGTGCCAGCAGTTTTCGGATTTCGGACAGCAGCTACGAGCAGTACTTC.